Presented here are 9 T cell receptor beta chains from one specimen sequenced in a study of neurological immune-mediated disorders. Time point noted: longitudinal time-point 2. MiXCR, applied by TCRdb to the 5' RACE reads, yields one record per CDR3 protein. The sample lists tens of thousands of distinct CDR3 sequences, nearly 6% occurring once. The sequencing sample was made of PBMCs. The receptors here all came from a woman aged 55-69 years with multiple sclerosis.

Details on this clonotype: A much larger clone sits a single nucleotide away, making a read error possible. This rearrangement joins TRBV18 to TRBJ1-2; perhaps TRBD1 as D (5 bases). CDR3 length equals 14 residues. Germline CDR1 and CDR2: KGHSH and LQKENI. V was trimmed by 2 bases and J by 3 bases, leaving 10 bases between them. CDR3 sequence: CASSPDTTDYGYTF. The CDR3 DNA follows: TGTGCCAGCTCACCAGACACGACAGACTATGGCTACACCTTC.

The table lists this clonotype with many counts. V is TRBV7-9 and J is TRBJ2-1; D is possibly TRBD1 (5 bases). CDR1 is SEHNR, CDR2 FQNEAQ, per germline (reference sequence). Trimming took off 1 base at V and 3 bases at J, with 13 bases between the two ends. The CDR3 is made up of 16 amino acids. The CDR3 reads CASSLVFQGGYNEQFF. In nucleotides, the CDR3 is TGTGCCAGCAGCTTAGTTTTTCAGGGTGGCTACAATGAGCAGTTCTTC. The full variable domain, in which reference TRBV7-9 and TRBJ2-1 provide the parts outside the CDR3, is DTGVSQNPRHKITKRGQNVTFRCDPISEHNRLYWYRQTLGQGPEFLTYFQNEAQLEKSRLLSDRFSAERPKGSFSTLEIQRTEQGDSAMYLCASSLVFQGGYNEQFFGPGTRLTVL.

This clonotype has at least ten counts. The rearrangement links TRBV7-9 to TRBJ1-2, with 10 bases matching TRBD1. V was clipped by 5 bases and J by 6 bases; unmatched bases: 6. CDR1 is SEHNR, CDR2 FQNEAQ, per germline (reference sequence). The CDR3 is made up of 14 amino acids. The CDR3 nucleotides are TGTGCCAGCAGCCGTCTAGGGACAGGGGATGGCTACACCTTC. Protein sequence: CASSRLGTGDGYTF.

Note on this clonotype: Just one base apart from a much larger clone, this may be a read error. This chain uses TRBV5-1 with TRBJ1-4; possible D gene TRBD1, 5 bases. The CDR3 consists of 16 residues. Germline lookup yields CDR1 SGHRS and CDR2 YFSETQ. Trimming shortened V by 4 bases and J by 3 bases, and 16 bases separated the two germline ends. CDR3 region: CASSRMGGCPNEKLFF. Written as DNA, the CDR3 is TGCGCCAGCAGCCGTATGGGGGGGTGCCCTAATGAAAAACTGTTTTTT.

This clonotype was recorded a few times. The V call is TRBV27, the J call TRBJ1-5, with 7 bases aligning to TRBD1. V was pared by 6 bases and J by 1 base, with 6 bases of the junction left unmatched. The CDR3 extends over 15 amino acids. Germline lookup yields CDR1 MNHEY and CDR2 SMNVEV (reference sequence). CDR3 sequence reads: CASRTGSPSNQPQHF. In DNA form, the CDR3 reads TGTGCCAGCAGGACAGGGAGTCCCAGCAATCAGCCCCAGCATTTT.

This clonotype was found many times. The chain employs TRBV4-2 and TRBJ2-1, with 10 bases matching TRBD1. Looked up from germline, CDR1 is LGHNA and CDR2 is YNFKEQ. There are 16 residues in the CDR3. V gave up 0 bases and J gave up 3 bases; unmatched junction bases: 2. This chain's CDR3 is CASSQEGDRGYNEQFF. The CDR3 region has the DNA TGTGCCAGCAGCCAAGAAGGGGACAGGGGCTACAATGAGCAGTTCTTC.

This clonotype was recorded at least ten times. The rearrangement uses TRBV20-1 and TRBJ2-3, with 7 bases fitting TRBD2. Germline assignment: CDR1 DFQATT and CDR2 SNEGSKA (reference sequence). This CDR3 spans 14 amino acids. V lost 4 bases and J lost 2; bases outside the gene matches: 6. CDR3 amino acids: CSANGLVNTDTQYF. The CDR3 region has the DNA TGCAGTGCTAACGGACTAGTAAACACAGATACGCAGTATTTT.

The V call is TRBV20-1, the J call TRBJ2-1, with 12 bases fitting TRBD2. J gave up 6 bases and V 2 bases, and 2 bases lay outside the gene matches. Germline V gene lookup returns CDR1 DFQATT and CDR2 SNEGSKA (reference sequence). CDR3 length: 14 amino acids. The CDR3 is CSARLAGGLNEQFF. The CDR3 nucleotides are TGCAGTGCTAGACTAGCGGGGGGGCTCAATGAGCAGTTCTTC.

There are many counts of this clonotype. The J gene is TRBJ1-1, the V gene TRBV7-9; D call uncertain. The length of the CDR3 is 15 residues. The V gene's germline CDR1 is SEHNR and CDR2 FQNEAQ (reference sequence). Trimming left V 1 base short and J 1 base short, with 10 bases between. The CDR3 sequence is CASSLEVTKNTEAFF. The CDR3 coding sequence is TGTGCCAGCAGCTTAGAAGTCACCAAGAACACTGAAGCTTTCTTT.